This passage covers 32 T cell receptor beta chains from one sample sequenced in a study of technical replicates of blood from several donors. Here immunoSEQ multiplex PCR was the method, and the copy in TCRdb shows in-frame clones only, minus some. Among 81,000 or so clones, 95% to 97% were seen once, and the ten largest hold 0.2%. The sequenced material came from T cells isolated from PBMCs. The source of these receptors is a human donor in good health.

This chain connects TRBV29-1 to TRBJ1-1, with 8 bases identical to TRBD1. Germline CDR1 is SQVTM and CDR2 is ANQGSEA. The CDR3 loop spans 14 amino acids. V gave up 2 bases and J gave up 4 bases; unmatched junction bases: 6. The CDR3 spells CSVETPRGLTEAFF. The CDR3 DNA reads as TGCAGCGTTGAAACCCCCAGGGGGCTCACTGAAGCTTTCTTT.

The chain employs TRBV27 and TRBJ1-1; D gene uncertain. The V end lost 5 bases, the J end lost 0 bases, and 7 bases lay between the germline ends. The CDR3 spans 13 residues. Germline V gene lookup returns CDR1 MNHEY and CDR2 SMNVEV (reference sequence). The CDR3 loop is CASSPGMNTEAFF. The CDR3 DNA follows: TGTGCCAGCAGTCCGGGGATGAACACTGAAGCTTTCTTT.

The chain recombines TRBV28 with TRBJ1-4; D is perhaps TRBD1 (5 bases). Per the germline V gene, CDR1 is MDHEN and CDR2 is SYDVKM. Trimming stripped 3 bases from V and 16 bases from J, with 18 bases between. This CDR3 has 13 residues. The CDR3 nucleotides are TGTGCCAGCAGTTTGGACACCCCGGGAGCTCAGTTTTTT. Residues: CASSLDTPGAQFF.

The chain employs TRBV7-9 and TRBJ1-2, with D unresolved. This CDR3 comprises 14 residues. In germline, CDR1 is SEHNR, CDR2 FQNEAQ (reference sequence). V was trimmed by 1 base and J by 3 bases, leaving 9 bases between them. The CDR3 DNA reads as TGTGCCAGCAGCTTAGGGGCTATCGACTATGGCTACACCTTC. Translation: CASSLGAIDYGYTF. Full variable domain (missing parts from reference TRBV7-9 and TRBJ1-2): DTGVSQNPRHKITKRGQNVTFRCDPISEHNRLYWYRQTLGQGPEFLTYFQNEAQLEKSRLLSDRFSAERPKGSFSTLEIQRTEQGDSAMYLCASSLGAIDYGYTFGSGTRLTVV.

The chain has TRBV7-9 and TRBJ2-7; possibly TRBD1 for D (6 bases). Trimming pared 3 bases from V and 3 bases from J, leaving 9 bases between. Germline assignment: CDR1 SEHNR and CDR2 FQNEAQ (reference sequence). The CDR3 runs to 13 residues. The chain's CDR3 is CASSLDSYYEQYF. CDR3 in DNA: TGTGCCAGCAGCTTGGACAGCTACTACGAGCAGTACTTC.

On this clone: At one end the junction does not follow the germline gene, possibly because of a read error. This CDR3 is CASSLNLAGGQETQYF. As DNA, the CDR3 is TGTGCTAGCAGCTTAAATCTAGCGGGGGGCCAAGAGACCCAGTACTTC. The J gene is TRBJ2-5, the V gene TRBV7-7, with TRBD2 matching 11 bases. Per the germline V gene, CDR1 is SSHAT and CDR2 is FNYEAQ (reference sequence). CDR3 length: 16 residues.

The chain has TRBV7-9 and TRBJ1-6; 12 bases line up with TRBD1. J was trimmed by 9 bases and V by 6 bases; bases with no gene match: 18. The germline gives CDR1 SEHNR, CDR2 FQNEAQ (reference sequence). The CDR3 length is 19 residues. CDR3 protein: CASSPGQGAGKREFSPLHF. The CDR3 coding sequence is TGTGCCAGCAGTCCGGGACAGGGGGCCGGAAAACGGGAATTTTCACCCCTCCACTTT.

This clone is a singleton in its sample. The chain is built from TRBV18 and TRBJ1-1, with TRBD1 as a possible D gene (5 bases). Deletions cut 5 bases from V and 6 bases from J, with 13 bases between. CDR3 length equals 13 residues. Germline assignment: CDR1 KGHSH and CDR2 LQKENI. Here the CDR3 DNA reads TGTGCCAGCTCAAACAGGAACGGGCCTGAAGCTTTCTTT. It translates to CASSNRNGPEAFF. Variable domain in full (rest from reference TRBV18 and TRBJ1-1): NAGVMQNPRHLVRRRGQEARLRCSPMKGHSHVYWYRQLPEEGLKFMVYLQKENIIDESGMPKERFSAEFPKEGPSILRIQQVVRGDSAAYFCASSNRNGPEAFFGQGTRLTVV.

The V and J genes are TRBV5-1 and TRBJ1-6; the D gene is possibly TRBD1 (6 bases). The CDR3 is made up of 16 amino acids. Germline V lookup: CDR1 SGHRS, CDR2 YFSETQ. V shed 1 base and J shed 5 bases, with 13 bases lying between them. In nucleotides, the CDR3 is TGCGCCAGCAGCTTGCAGGGGATTGGGAATAATTCACCCCTCCACTTT. Its protein product is CASSLQGIGNNSPLHF.

The genes are TRBV10-2 and TRBJ1-5, with TRBD1 matching over 8 bases. Germline assignment: CDR1 WSHSY and CDR2 SAAADI. The ends lost 6 bases at V and 11 bases at J; junction bases unmatched: 9. The CDR3 contains 13 residues. CDR3 residues: CASRETGEEAQHF. Written as DNA, the CDR3 is TGCGCCAGCAGGGAGACAGGGGAAGAAGCCCAGCATTTT.

This chain uses TRBV11-3 with TRBJ1-2; 12 bases match TRBD1. Germline CDR1 SGHNT, CDR2 YENEEA. The J segment lost 2 bases and the V segment lost 2 bases, leaving 6 bases of the junction unmatched. CDR3 length: 17 amino acids. CDR3 DNA sequence: TGTGCCAGCAGCTTATGGGACAGGGGGCGCGAAAACTATGGCTACACCTTC. Translated, it gives CASSLWDRGRENYGYTF. The full variable domain, with the rest looked up from reference TRBV11-3 and TRBJ1-2, is EAGVVQSPRYKIIEKKQPVAFWCNPISGHNTLYWYLQNLGQGPELLIRYENEEAVDDSQLPKDRFSAERLKGVDSTLKIQPAELGDSAVYLCASSLWDRGRENYGYTFGSGTRLTVV.

The J gene is TRBJ1-2, the V gene TRBV6-5, with TRBD1 matching over 11 bases. With 6 bases clipped from V and 5 bases from J, the junction kept 5 bases outside the gene matches. From germline, CDR1 is MNHEY and CDR2 SVGAGI. The CDR3 totals 14 residues. The CDR3 region has the DNA TGTGCCAGCAGCGGGGGGACAGGGGGTTATGGCTACACCTTC. As protein: CASSGGTGGYGYTF.

The V gene is TRBV7-9, the J gene TRBJ1-5, with a weak D call TRBD1 (6 bases). This CDR3 is built from 15 residues. The germline CDR1 and CDR2 sequences are SEHNR and FQNEAQ (reference sequence). V was trimmed by 5 bases and J by 0 bases, leaving 11 bases between them. The DNA of the CDR3 is TGTGCCAGCAGCCCATACAGGGATAGCAATCAGCCCCAGCATTTT. Encoded protein: CASSPYRDSNQPQHF. Variable domain in full (rest from reference TRBV7-9 and TRBJ1-5): DTGVSQNPRHKITKRGQNVTFRCDPISEHNRLYWYRQTLGQGPEFLTYFQNEAQLEKSRLLSDRFSAERPKGSFSTLEIQRTEQGDSAMYLCASSPYRDSNQPQHFGDGTRLSIL.

The chain has TRBV7-9 and TRBJ1-5, with TRBD1 as a possible D gene (5 bases). V lost 6 bases to trimming and J lost 3 bases, with 12 bases between them. The length of the CDR3 is 14 residues. The germline V gene encodes CDR1 SEHNR and CDR2 FQNEAQ (reference sequence). The CDR3, as DNA: TGTGCCAGCAGGTTGGCAGGGAACAATCAGCCCCAGCATTTT. Residues: CASRLAGNNQPQHF.

This chain uses TRBV10-2 with TRBJ1-5, with a tentative D call TRBD1 (5 bases). The V end was cut by 4 bases, the J end by 5 bases, with 12 bases between. Germline V lookup: CDR1 WSHSY, CDR2 SAAADI. The CDR3 has 14 amino acids. The CDR3 nucleotides read TGCGCCAGCAGTGGTTGGGGGGGGGATCAGCCCCAGCATTTT. Its protein is CASSGWGGDQPQHF.

The chain uses TRBV5-1 and TRBJ1-5; tentatively, D is TRBD1 (6 bases). V was pared by 6 bases and J by 3 bases, with 13 bases between. CDR1 and CDR2 (germline): SGHRS, YFSETQ. The CDR3 is 14 residues long. The CDR3 reads CASIRQGPNQPQHF. The CDR3 region has the DNA TGCGCCAGCATCAGGCAGGGGCCCAATCAGCCCCAGCATTTT.

J is TRBJ2-5 and V is TRBV5-1; tentative D call: TRBD2 (7 bases). Germline lookup yields CDR1 SGHRS and CDR2 YFSETQ. The V end was cut by 0 bases, the J end by 3 bases, with 12 bases between. The CDR3 covers 15 residues. The CDR3 region is CASSLGKGGEETQYF. CDR3 nucleotides: TGCGCCAGCAGCTTGGGAAAAGGGGGGGAAGAGACCCAGTACTTC.

The chain carries TRBV6-6 and TRBJ2-1; 11 nucleotides line up with TRBD2. CDR3 length: 15 residues. V gave up 0 bases and J gave up 10 bases; unmatched junction bases: 5. CDR1 MNHNY and CDR2 SVGAGI come from the germline V gene (reference sequence). CDR3 residues: CASSYSLAGDFEQFF. Written as DNA, the CDR3 is TGTGCCAGCAGTTACTCACTAGCGGGAGATTTCGAGCAGTTCTTC.

The chain recombines TRBV28 with TRBJ2-2, with D perhaps TRBD2 (7 bases). Per the germline V gene, CDR1 is MDHEN and CDR2 is SYDVKM. CDR3 length equals 12 residues. Trimming took off 1 base at V and 14 bases at J, with 11 bases between the two ends. The CDR3 bases are TGTGCCAGCAGTTTATTGGGAGGGGGTCTGTTTTTT. Its protein product is CASSLLGGGLFF.

The chain is built from TRBV27 and TRBJ2-7; TRBD1 matches at 12 bases. This CDR3 has 16 amino acids. The germline V gene encodes CDR1 MNHEY and CDR2 SMNVEV (reference sequence). With 5 bases clipped from V and 4 bases from J, the junction kept 9 bases outside the gene matches. CDR3 in DNA: TGTGCCAGCAGTAGAACAATGGGACAGGGGGCGTACGAGCAGTACTTC. Protein sequence: CASSRTMGQGAYEQYF.

The V gene is TRBV21-1, the J gene TRBJ2-1; TRBD2 is the table's D call, not checked against the DNA. TRBV21-1 is a known pseudogene. CDR3 length: 14 amino acids. The chain's CDR3 is CASSKRPHGSGQFF. CDR3 nucleotide sequence: TGTGCCAGCAGCAAACGCCCCCATGGCTCGGGGCAGTTCTTC.

This clone was recorded only once. The J gene is TRBJ1-1, the V gene TRBV5-6; 7 bases line up with TRBD1. Per the germline V gene, CDR1 is SGHDT and CDR2 is YYEEEE. V shed 4 bases and J 3 bases; nucleotides not matched to a gene: 15. There are 17 residues in the CDR3. CDR3 bases: TGTGCCAGCAGCGCGAAAGGGCAGGGGGAGGTTGACACTGAAGCTTTCTTT. Its translation: CASSAKGQGEVDTEAFF.

The rearrangement links TRBV27 to TRBJ2-1; no clear D gene. Germline values: CDR1 MNHEY, CDR2 SMNVEV (reference sequence). The CDR3 totals 15 residues. V gave up 3 bases and J gave up 0 bases, with 9 bases separating them. The CDR3, as DNA: TGTGCCAGCAGTTTGGGCGACCTCTCCTACAATGAGCAGTTCTTC. This sequence encodes CASSLGDLSYNEQFF.

The chain recombines TRBV19 with TRBJ1-3, with a tentative D call TRBD1 (6 bases). V lost 9 bases and J 0 bases, leaving 9 bases between the germline ends. This CDR3 comprises 13 residues. Germline CDR1 LNHDA, CDR2 SQIVND (reference sequence). The CDR3: CASRTASGNTIYF. The DNA for the CDR3 is TGTGCCAGCCGGACAGCCTCTGGAAACACCATATATTTT.

The genes are TRBV7-2 and TRBJ1-2; D is undetermined. V was trimmed by 0 bases and J by 4 bases, leaving 9 bases between them. The CDR3 runs to 14 residues. CDR1 is SGHTA and CDR2 is FQGNSA in the germline V gene. The CDR3 reads CASSLAGRFYGYTF. CDR3 DNA sequence: TGTGCCAGCAGCTTAGCTGGGCGTTTCTATGGCTACACCTTC.

The rearrangement joins TRBV6-1 to TRBJ1-5; D remains ambiguous. The ends were cut back, 7 bases at V and 5 bases at J, with 15 bases in the middle. The V gene's germline CDR1 is MNHNS and CDR2 SASEGT. The CDR3 runs to 14 residues. The CDR3 nucleotides are TGTGCCAGCATGGAGGCAAAAAACGATCAGCCCCAGCATTTT. Residues: CASMEAKNDQPQHF.

This chain uses TRBV5-1 with TRBJ1-5; 7 bases agree with TRBD1. Germline V gene sequence: CDR1 SGHRS, CDR2 YFSETQ. J lost 8 bases, V lost 4 bases, and 12 bases had no gene match. The CDR3 consists of 15 residues. The CDR3 DNA reads TGCGCCAGCAGCCCCCTGGGACAGTCTCAGGAGCCCCAGCATTTT. Translating it yields CASSPLGQSQEPQHF. Full variable domain (missing parts from reference TRBV5-1 and TRBJ1-5): KAGVTQTPRYLIKTRGQQVTLSCSPISGHRSVSWYQQTPGQGLQFLFEYFSETQRNKGNFPGRFSGRQFSNSRSEMNVSTLELGDSALYLCASSPLGQSQEPQHFGDGTRLSIL.

V and J are TRBV18 and TRBJ1-3; 10 bases line up with TRBD1. Germline loops: CDR1 KGHSH, CDR2 LQKENI. The CDR3 runs to 17 residues. The trim removed 3 bases at V and 3 bases at J, leaving 8 bases unmatched. Here the CDR3 reads CASSPTGTGVFGNTIYF. The DNA of the CDR3 is TGTGCCAGCTCACCGACCGGGACAGGGGTATTTGGAAACACCATATATTTT.

The chain is built from TRBV18 and TRBJ2-5; no clear D gene. V lost 2 bases to trimming and J lost 1 base, with 5 bases between them. Germline CDR1 reads KGHSH; CDR2 reads LQKENI. CDR3 length: 13 amino acids. Written as DNA, the CDR3 is TGTGCCAGCTCACCAGGAGCCCAAGAGACCCAGTACTTC. Its translation: CASSPGAQETQYF.

The table lists this clone with a count of one. V is TRBV20-1 and J is TRBJ2-7; possible D gene TRBD2, 6 bases. V was cut by 5 bases and J by 3 bases, with 8 bases left in between. Germline V gene lookup returns CDR1 DFQATT and CDR2 SNEGSKA (reference sequence). CDR3 length: 11 residues. The CDR3 DNA sequence: TGCAGTGCTTCGCGGGACTACGAGCAGTACTTC. Translated: CSASRDYEQYF.

The rearrangement uses TRBV7-3 and TRBJ2-5, with a weak D call TRBD2 (6 bases). V dropped 6 bases and J dropped 2 bases, with 13 bases sitting between them. The germline CDR1 and CDR2 sequences are SGHTA and FQGTGA. The CDR3 extends over 14 amino acids. The CDR3 DNA is TGTGCCAGCAGTTCTCGGGGGAATCAAGAGACCCAGTACTTC. Encoded protein: CASSSRGNQETQYF. The variable domain in full, with the rest retrieved from reference TRBV7-3 and TRBJ2-5, is GAGVSQTPSNKVTEKGKYVELRCDPISGHTALYWYRQSLGQGPEFLIYFQGTGAADDSGLPNDRFFAVRPEGSVSTLKIQRTERGDSAVYLCASSSRGNQETQYFGPGTRLLVL.

The V gene is TRBV27, the J gene TRBJ2-1; 7 nucleotides line up with TRBD1. This CDR3 is 16 amino acids long. The V gene's germline CDR1 is MNHEY and CDR2 SMNVEV (reference sequence). J gave up 0 bases and V 0 bases, and 2 bases lay outside the gene matches. CDR3 sequence: CASSLSRGPSYNEQFF. Here the CDR3 DNA reads TGTGCCAGCAGTTTATCAAGGGGGCCCTCCTACAATGAGCAGTTCTTC.